The 16 T cell receptor beta chains reported below all come from one sample, sequenced in a study of post-analysis software for immune sequencing data. General study points: Controls showed lower frequencies than patients for five or six TRBV segments, and TRBV5-6, TRBV5-1 and TRBV20-1 were among these.

Unique molecular identifiers featured in each of the TCR beta cDNA libraries. MiXCR, applied by TCRdb to the PCR reads, yields one record per CDR3 protein. Among approximately 730,000 distinct CDR3 sequences listed, more than 45% were seen once. For these receptors, no antigen is known. The material sequenced was blood. The receptor source for this set is a girl between 5 and 17 years old with multiple sclerosis.

This chain links TRBV11-1 with TRBJ2-4; 7 positions agree with TRBD2. Trimming removed 5 bases from V and 0 bases from J; junction bases left unmatched: 7. Germline-derived CDR1 and CDR2 are SGHAT and FQDESV (reference sequence). CDR3 length: 16 residues. CDR3 DNA sequence: TGTGCCAGCAGCCCTACTAGCGCCACAGCCAAAAACATTCAGTACTTC. Translating it yields CASSPTSATAKNIQYF.

This clonotype occurred many times. The chain couples TRBV20-1 to TRBJ2-7, with D perhaps matching TRBD1 or TRBD2 (5 bases each). The CDR3 runs 13 residues. In germline, CDR1 is DFQATT, CDR2 SNEGSKA (reference sequence). V lost 6 bases and J 1 base, leaving 13 bases between the germline ends. CDR3 amino acids: CSADRDGSYEQYF. CDR3 DNA sequence: TGCAGTGCCGACCGGGACGGTTCCTACGAGCAGTACTTC.

There are a few counts of this clonotype. The chain employs TRBV4-3 and TRBJ2-6; 7 bases line up with TRBD1. V gave up 0 bases and J gave up 2 bases; unmatched junction bases: 7. The CDR3 is 18 amino acids. The germline gives CDR1 LGHNA, CDR2 YSLEER. The CDR3 sequence: CASSQDGQAMAGANVLTF. The DNA of the CDR3 is TGCGCCAGCAGCCAAGACGGACAGGCTATGGCTGGGGCCAACGTCCTGACTTTC.

There are many counts of this clonotype. The chain employs TRBV24-1 and TRBJ2-5; D may be TRBD2 (5 bases). CDR3 length: 14 residues. Between the trimmed V and J ends, which lost 0 bases and 9 bases, there was a span of 13 bases. CDR1 KGHDR and CDR2 SFDVKD come from the germline V gene. CDR3 sequence reads: CATSDLSGHGAQYF. DNA for the CDR3: TGTGCCACCAGTGATTTGTCCGGGCACGGGGCCCAGTACTTC.

The rearrangement joins TRBV10-2 to TRBJ2-1, with a tentative D call TRBD2 (6 bases). Trimming removed 8 bases from V and 6 bases from J, with 14 bases in between. The CDR3 spans 13 residues. CDR1 is WSHSY and CDR2 is SAAADI in the germline V gene. Here the CDR3 reads CASREPESNEQFF. CDR3 sequence (DNA): TGCGCCAGCCGGGAGCCCGAGAGCAATGAGCAGTTCTTC.

V usage is TRBV10-3 and J usage is TRBJ2-5, with D perhaps assigned TRBD1 or TRBD2 (5 bases each). In germline, CDR1 is ENHRY, CDR2 SYGVKD. The CDR3 covers 14 residues. V lost 3 bases to trimming and J lost 6 bases, with 14 bases between them. As DNA, the CDR3 is TGTGCCATCAGTGATTGGGGGATCATGAAGACCCAGTACTTC. It specifies CAISDWGIMKTQYF.

The chain carries TRBV12-3 or TRBV12-4 and TRBJ2-1; D is possibly TRBD2 (5 bases). The ends were cut back, 8 bases at V and 3 bases at J, with 14 bases in the middle. This CDR3 comprises 14 residues. The DNA for the CDR3 is TGTGCCAGCGGACTCGACAAGAACTACAATGAGCAGTTCTTC. Its protein is CASGLDKNYNEQFF.

The chain uses TRBV14 and TRBJ2-5; D is unresolved. There are 12 residues in the CDR3. Germline CDR1 and CDR2: SGHDN and FVKESK. Trimming shortened V by 3 bases and J by 4 bases, and 6 bases separated the two germline ends. The CDR3 protein is CASSQFGETQYF. DNA for the CDR3: TGTGCCAGCAGCCAGTTTGGAGAGACCCAGTACTTC.

This clonotype was found a few times. The V and J genes are TRBV7-9 and TRBJ2-6, with TRBD2 matching over 9 bases. The germline V gene encodes CDR1 SEHNR and CDR2 FQNEAQ (reference sequence). The V segment lost 4 bases and the J segment 0 bases; nucleotides outside the gene matches: 7. There are 18 residues in the CDR3. This chain's CDR3 is CASSSRTSANSGANVLTF. The CDR3 DNA follows: TGTGCCAGCAGCTCTAGGACTAGCGCGAACTCTGGGGCCAACGTCCTGACTTTC.

This clonotype turned up a few times. The chain has TRBV7-6 and TRBJ1-2; D remains unclear. There are 13 residues in the CDR3. Trimming removed 0 bases from V and 2 bases from J, with 4 bases in between. CDR1 and CDR2 from the germline V gene are SGHVS and FNYEAQ. CDR3 protein: CASSLAENYGYTF. Here the CDR3 DNA reads TGTGCCAGCAGCTTAGCGGAGAACTATGGCTACACCTTC.

The J gene is TRBJ2-7, the V gene TRBV29-1; 16 bases match TRBD2. Germline assignment: CDR1 SQVTM and CDR2 ANQGSEA. V lost 4 bases and J lost 1; bases outside the gene matches: 4. The CDR3 length is 16 residues. The CDR3 sequence: CSVGGTSGRGSYEQYF. CDR3 DNA sequence: TGCAGCGTTGGGGGGACTAGCGGGAGGGGATCCTACGAGCAGTACTTC.

The chain employs TRBV29-1 and TRBJ2-1; TRBD2 agrees at 14 bases. In germline, CDR1 is SQVTM, CDR2 ANQGSEA. This CDR3 contains 17 residues. Trimming removed 0 bases from V and 12 bases from J; junction bases left unmatched: 13. The CDR3 reads CSVEELIGLAGGDGQFF. The CDR3 coding sequence is TGCAGCGTTGAAGAGTTAATTGGACTAGCGGGAGGCGATGGGCAGTTCTTC.

There are a few counts of this clonotype. V gene TRBV12-3 or TRBV12-4 combines with J gene TRBJ2-3; TRBD2 is a possible D gene (5 bases). The CDR3 consists of 14 residues. The V and J ends lost 6 bases and 4 bases respectively, with 14 bases between them. The CDR3 nucleotides read TGTGCCAGCAGCCTAGTCGGGAAGGCAGATACGCAGTATTTT. Encoded protein: CASSLVGKADTQYF.

V gene TRBV20-1 combines with J gene TRBJ2-1, with 7 bases fitting TRBD2. J was trimmed by 8 bases and V by 5 bases; bases with no gene match: 6. CDR1 is DFQATT, CDR2 SNEGSKA, per germline (reference sequence). This CDR3 has 12 residues. CDR3 protein: CSAGASGDEQFF. The CDR3 bases are TGCAGTGCTGGGGCGAGCGGGGATGAGCAGTTCTTC.

This clonotype turned up a few times. The CDR3 nucleotides are TGCAGTGCTAGCGTTGGACAGGGGTATGGCTACACCTTC. Protein sequence: CSASVGQGYGYTF. The V gene is TRBV20-1, the J gene TRBJ1-2, with 9 positions matching TRBD1. The CDR3 consists of 13 residues. V lost 3 bases to trimming and J lost 5 bases; unmatched junction nucleotides: 4. Germline V gives CDR1 DFQATT, CDR2 SNEGSKA (reference sequence).

This clonotype was found a few times. The gene calls are TRBV29-1 and TRBJ2-3, with 7 bases lining up with TRBD2. The CDR3 extends over 15 amino acids. Germline V CDR1 and CDR2: SQVTM, ANQGSEA. J gave up 2 bases and V 7 bases, and 12 bases lay outside the gene matches. In DNA form, the CDR3 reads TGCAGCGCCTTAGCGGGCCTACCCAACACAGATACGCAGTATTTT. Translated, it gives CSALAGLPNTDTQYF.